These 16 T cell receptor beta chains were sequenced from one sample in a study of blood T cells in healthy people across ages. Primed by a sample-barcoded 5' primer and a J-beta primer mix, a second PCR proceeded for about 6 to 12 cycles. TCRdb passed the 5' RACE reads through MiXCR, listing each CDR3 protein once. The top ten clones hold approximately 4% of a sample with about 800,000 distinct CDR3 sequences, roughly 25% of them seen once. These data also featured in a second study, about T cells of mothers and their children.

The sequenced sample was blood. The receptors originated from a boy younger than 18 in good health.

The J gene is TRBJ2-3, the V gene TRBV2; D possibly matches TRBD1 or TRBD2 (6 bases each). Trimming removed 5 bases at V and 2 bases at J, with 17 bases between. CDR1 and CDR2 from the germline V gene are SNHLY and FYNNEI. The CDR3 extends over 16 amino acids. The CDR3 loop is CASSIPMEGDTDTQYF. CDR3 DNA sequence: TGTGCCAGCAGTATACCCATGGAGGGGGACACAGATACGCAGTATTTT.

This clonotype has just a few counts. V usage is TRBV7-9 and J usage is TRBJ2-5; D possibly corresponds to TRBD2 (5 bases). This CDR3 spans 14 amino acids. Germline CDR1 and CDR2: SEHNR and FQNEAQ (reference sequence). Trimming pared 0 bases from V and 5 bases from J, leaving 10 bases between. For the CDR3, the DNA is TGTGCCAGCAGCTTAGCGGCTAGCAAGGAGACCCAGTACTTC. Translated: CASSLAASKETQYF.

The chain couples TRBV28 to TRBJ2-1; 9 bases align to TRBD1. The assigned J gene may be wrong: the sequence end matches TRBJ2-7 better. The germline V gene has CDR1 MDHEN and CDR2 SYDVKM. CDR3 length: 17 residues. The CDR3 nucleotides are TGTGCCAGCAGTTTCCCACAGGGGGCGGTCAACATAGACGAGCAGTACTTC. Protein sequence: CASSFPQGAVNIDEQYF.

The CDR3 nucleotides are TGTGCCAGCAGTTCCCAAGCGGGTCGGGAGACCCAGTACTTC. It yields the protein CASSSQAGRETQYF. V and J are TRBV27 and TRBJ2-1, with a possible D match to TRBD2 (6 bases). The end of the DNA is better explained by TRBJ2-5, so the J call may be wrong. Germline CDR1 is MNHEY and CDR2 is SMNVEV (reference sequence). The CDR3 runs 14 residues.

DNA for the CDR3: TGTGCCACTAGCGGGGGGATCACAGATACGCAGTATTTT. Protein: CATSGGITDTQYF. The chain links TRBV10-3 to TRBJ2-3, with TRBD2 matching over 11 bases. The junction had 2 bases not matched to a gene; V was cut back by 10 bases and J by 2 bases. This CDR3 comprises 13 residues. Looked up from germline, CDR1 is ENHRY and CDR2 is SYGVKD.

The chain couples TRBV27 to TRBJ1-6, with a weak D call TRBD1 (6 bases). The V gene lost 5 bases and the J gene lost 0 bases, with 11 bases spanning the gap. The CDR3 is 16 residues long. Germline loops: CDR1 MNHEY, CDR2 SMNVEV (reference sequence). The CDR3 loop is CASSPDSLSYNSPLHF. CDR3 DNA sequence: TGTGCCAGCAGTCCGGACAGTCTCTCCTATAATTCACCCCTCCACTTT.

The rearrangement links TRBV4-2 to TRBJ2-5; 11 nucleotides agree with TRBD2. The J call may be faulty, since TRBJ2-7 better matches the DNA end. CDR1 is LGHNA and CDR2 is YNFKEQ in the germline V gene. The CDR3 is made up of 17 amino acids. This CDR3 reads CASSPAAGTSGSYEQYF. The CDR3 DNA sequence: TGTGCCAGCAGCCCCGCGGCCGGGACTAGCGGCTCCTACGAGCAGTACTTC.

A few counts support this clonotype. The chain employs TRBV19 and TRBJ2-7; the D is unclear. Trimming cost V 8 bases and J 2 bases, with 13 bases left between them. CDR1 is LNHDA, CDR2 SQIVND, per germline (reference sequence). The CDR3 runs to 13 residues. This CDR3 is CASGRHLTYEQYF. The CDR3 region has the DNA TGTGCCAGTGGAAGACACCTAACCTACGAGCAGTACTTC.

In this sample, this clonotype turned up a few times. The gene calls are TRBV11-2 and TRBJ1-4; no clear D gene. The CDR3 has 16 residues. The V and J ends lost 5 bases and 5 bases respectively, with 18 bases between them. Per germline, CDR1 SGHAT and CDR2 FQNNGV. DNA for the CDR3: TGTGCCAGCAGCCTTACTCCGGACGGGGAGAATGAAAAACTGTTTTTT. It encodes CASSLTPDGENEKLFF.

This clonotype was seen a handful of times. This sequence joins TRBV4-3 and TRBJ1-2; unclear D gene. Between the trimmed V and J ends, which lost 0 bases and 0 bases, there was a span of 11 bases. The CDR3 length is 16 residues. The germline V gene encodes CDR1 LGHNA and CDR2 YSLEER. The CDR3 protein is CASSQDLAPTNYGYTF. CDR3 DNA: TGCGCCAGCAGCCAAGATTTGGCACCTACTAACTATGGCTACACCTTC.

This clonotype was counted only a few times. This chain uses TRBV29-1 with TRBJ1-1; TRBD1 matches at 10 bases. J gave up 10 bases and V 2 bases, and 10 bases lay outside the gene matches. CDR1 is SQVTM, CDR2 ANQGSEA, per germline. This CDR3 region has 14 residues. In DNA, the CDR3 is TGCAGCGTTGAACCGACAGGGGGCATGTCAGGAGCTTTCTTT. As protein: CSVEPTGGMSGAFF.

V gene TRBV28 combines with J gene TRBJ2-4; TRBD1 agrees at 7 bases. The ends lost 3 bases at V and 1 base at J; junction bases unmatched: 6. Germline CDR1 is MDHEN and CDR2 is SYDVKM. This CDR3 has 16 amino acids. For the CDR3, the DNA is TGTGCCAGCAGTTTCTCCCTGACAGGGGCCAAAAACATTCAGTACTTC. Translated: CASSFSLTGAKNIQYF.

This chain links TRBV18 with TRBJ2-3; TRBD1 aligns across 11 bases. Germline V gene sequence: CDR1 KGHSH, CDR2 LQKENI. The CDR3 contains 14 residues. V shed 7 bases and J 4 bases; nucleotides not matched to a gene: 4. In DNA form, the CDR3 reads TGTGCCAGCTTGCCGGGACAGGGGGCAGATACGCAGTATTTT. Its translation: CASLPGQGADTQYF.

The table lists this clonotype with a count of one. This sequence joins TRBV6-2 or TRBV6-3 and TRBJ2-1; 7 bases are a match to TRBD1. The J segment lost 2 bases and the V segment lost 5 bases, leaving 6 bases of the junction unmatched. The CDR3 consists of 15 residues. From germline, CDR1 is MNHEY and CDR2 SVGEGT. CDR3 residues: CASSTGQWTYNEQFF. The CDR3 bases are TGTGCCAGCAGTACGGGACAGTGGACCTACAATGAGCAGTTCTTC.

The table lists this clonotype with a few counts. The chain recombines TRBV29-1 with TRBJ1-2, with 7 bases that match TRBD1. The junction had 15 bases not matched to a gene; V was cut back by 3 bases and J by 8 bases. CDR1 SQVTM and CDR2 ANQGSEA come from the germline V gene. CDR3 length: 15 amino acids. This chain's CDR3 is CSVELIIGGGEGYTF. CDR3 coding DNA: TGCAGCGTTGAGTTAATAATAGGGGGCGGAGAAGGCTACACCTTC.

This clonotype was seen only a few times. The chain joins TRBV20-1 to TRBJ2-7; D gene unclear. CDR1 is DFQATT and CDR2 is SNEGSKA in the germline V gene (reference sequence). Between the trimmed V and J ends, which lost 4 bases and 3 bases, there was a span of 22 bases. The CDR3 sequence is 16 residues long. Written as DNA, the CDR3 is TGCAGTGCTATATCTCCCAACCGCGGACCGCGCTACGAGCAGTACTTC. This sequence encodes CSAISPNRGPRYEQYF.